The 32 T cell receptor beta chains below all came from one sample that was sequenced in a study of T cell responses to AZD1222 COVID-19 vaccine. Sequencing used immunoSEQ multiplex PCR; TCRdb keeps in-frame clones, though not all of them. The table includes 150,000 or so clones, 91% detected once. This specimen consisted of peripheral blood, obtained 28 days after the second AZD1222 dose. Source of these receptors: an adult who received the AZD1222 COVID-19 vaccine.

The chain has TRBV12-5 and TRBJ1-5; D is possibly TRBD1 (6 bases). V lost 6 bases and J lost 0, with 21 bases in between. CDR1 is LGHNT, CDR2 FRNRAP, per germline. CDR3 length: 18 amino acids. As DNA, the CDR3 is TGTGCTAGTGGGACCTCGAGACAGGAGGGGTATAGCAATCAGCCCCAGCATTTT. This sequence encodes CASGTSRQEGYSNQPQHF.

Regarding this clone: Other DNA sequences in the same sample also yield this CDR3. The V call is TRBV11-3, the J call TRBJ2-7; D is undetermined. This CDR3 comprises 12 residues. The germline gives CDR1 SGHNT, CDR2 YENEEA. V lost 0 bases and J lost 4, with 4 bases in between. CDR3 DNA: TGTGCCAGCAGCTTAGAGGGATACGAGCAGTACTTC. As protein: CASSLEGYEQYF.

The rearrangement uses TRBV7-9 and TRBJ1-5; TRBD1 matches 8 bases. Trimming took 5 bases from V and 1 from J; bases not matched to a gene: 4. The germline V gene encodes CDR1 SEHNR and CDR2 FQNEAQ (reference sequence). The CDR3 runs 15 residues. CDR3 in amino acids: CASSAQGASNQPQHF. CDR3 bases: TGTGCCAGCAGCGCTCAGGGGGCGAGCAATCAGCCCCAGCATTTT.

The chain uses TRBV27 and TRBJ2-3, with D uncertain. CDR3 size: 14 residues. The V gene's germline CDR1 is MNHEY and CDR2 SMNVEV (reference sequence). V was trimmed by 5 bases and J by 1 base, leaving 10 bases between them. Written as DNA, the CDR3 is TGTGCCAGCAGTCTTCTGGACGGCACAGATACGCAGTATTTT. Amino acid sequence: CASSLLDGTDTQYF.

This clone was found once. The rearrangement uses TRBV5-4 and TRBJ2-2; no definite D call. The ends were cut back, 5 bases at V and 5 bases at J, with 16 bases in the middle. Germline CDR1 SGHNT, CDR2 YYREEE (reference sequence). The length of the CDR3 is 15 residues. The CDR3 DNA follows: TGTGCCAGCAGTTCCCAGACCGGCCGTACCGGGGAGCTGTTTTTT. This gives the protein CASSSQTGRTGELFF.

The chain uses TRBV6-5 and TRBJ1-5, with D possibly TRBD1 on 6 matching bases. Trimming pared 5 bases from V and 3 bases from J, leaving 11 bases between. The germline V gene has CDR1 MNHEY and CDR2 SVGAGI. The CDR3 has 14 residues. CDR3 coding DNA: TGTGCCAGCAGTAGAGACAGGCTCAATCAGCCCCAGCATTTT. This translates into CASSRDRLNQPQHF.

This clone has just one count. The chain has TRBV29-1 and TRBJ1-1, with D unresolved. V was pared by 1 base and J by 0 bases, with 15 bases between. CDR3 length: 16 amino acids. Germline CDR1 and CDR2: SQVTM and ANQGSEA. DNA of the CDR3: TGCAGCGTTGAAGGTAACATGGAACATATGAACACTGAAGCTTTCTTT. This encodes CSVEGNMEHMNTEAFF.

The chain combines TRBV7-8 with TRBJ2-7, with D maybe TRBD1 (5 bases). The germline gives CDR1 SGHVS, CDR2 FQNEAQ. This CDR3 is built from 15 residues. V gave up 5 bases and J gave up 8 bases, with 22 bases separating them. Here the CDR3 DNA reads TGTGCCAGCAGCCCTAGGGGTCGGACAACCTCTCAGCAGTACTTC. Its protein product is CASSPRGRTTSQQYF.

The chain employs TRBV6-5 and TRBJ1-5; the match to TRBD1 covers 8 bases. V lost 2 bases, J lost 5 bases, and 5 bases stayed unmatched. CDR1 and CDR2 (germline): MNHEY, SVGAGI. This CDR3 contains 15 residues. DNA for the CDR3: TGTGCCAGCAGTTACGACAGGGGTGAGGATCAGCCCCAGCATTTT. It yields the protein CASSYDRGEDQPQHF.

This chain connects TRBV30 to TRBJ1-5; a weak D match, TRBD1 (5 bases). This CDR3 contains 16 residues. V lost 0 bases to trimming and J lost 0 bases, with 12 bases between them. The V gene's germline CDR1 is GTSNPN and CDR2 SVGIG (reference sequence). CDR3 sequence: CAWSVGVGFSNQPQHF. Here the CDR3 DNA reads TGTGCCTGGAGTGTGGGGGTCGGGTTTAGCAATCAGCCCCAGCATTTT.

The chain has TRBV27 and TRBJ2-3; 10 positions match TRBD1. The CDR3 totals 15 residues. In germline, CDR1 is MNHEY, CDR2 SMNVEV (reference sequence). J gave up 5 bases and V 5 bases, and 7 bases lay outside the gene matches. CDR3 nucleotide sequence: TGTGCCAGCAGTCGGACAGGGGGGTGGGAAGATACGCAGTATTTT. Translation: CASSRTGGWEDTQYF.

V is TRBV12-3 or TRBV12-4 and J is TRBJ1-5; D remains ambiguous. V was shortened by 5 bases and J by 4 bases, with 9 bases between the two germline ends. CDR3 length: 13 amino acids. The CDR3 DNA follows: TGTGCCAGCAGTCAAGTAAGGAATCAGCCCCAGCATTTT. Translation: CASSQVRNQPQHF.

To note about this clone: The junction departs from germline at one end; a sequencing error may be responsible. V is TRBV9 and J is TRBJ2-2; 7 bases map to TRBD1. CDR1 SGDLS and CDR2 YYNGEE come from the germline V gene. The CDR3 runs to 15 residues. The CDR3 protein is CASSVGGVNTGELFF. The CDR3 DNA follows: TGTGCCAGCAGTGTAGGGGGCGTTAACACCGGGGAGCTGTTTTTT.

The chain carries TRBV6-2 or TRBV6-3 and TRBJ1-2, with D tentatively TRBD1 (6 bases). Germline V gene lookup returns CDR1 MNHEY and CDR2 SVGEGT. The CDR3 length is 15 residues. V was clipped by 5 bases and J by 8 bases, with 21 bases between them. The CDR3 sequence is CASSHPGRGLWGYTF. In nucleotides, the CDR3 is TGTGCCAGCAGTCACCCCGGCAGGGGCCTCTGGGGCTACACCTTC.

The chain is built from TRBV18 and TRBJ1-3, with D unclear. This CDR3 is built from 15 residues. CDR1 and CDR2 from the germline V gene are KGHSH and LQKENI. V was clipped by 2 bases and J by 0 bases, with 8 bases between them. The CDR3 is CASSPNVLSGNTIYF. The CDR3 DNA reads as TGTGCCAGCTCACCAAACGTACTCTCTGGAAACACCATATATTTT.

The chain couples TRBV10-3 to TRBJ1-1; D might be TRBD1 (5 bases). The germline V gene has CDR1 ENHRY and CDR2 SYGVKD. Trimming pared 4 bases from V and 1 base from J, leaving 7 bases between. The CDR3 runs to 13 residues. Here the CDR3 reads CAISGQGNTEAFF. The CDR3, as DNA: TGTGCCATCAGTGGGCAGGGGAACACTGAAGCTTTCTTT.

V usage is TRBV12-5 and J usage is TRBJ2-2; tentative D call: TRBD2 (5 bases). Trimming took 0 bases from V and 0 from J, leaving 8 bases between them. Germline V gives CDR1 LGHNT, CDR2 FRNRAP. This CDR3 spans 16 amino acids. The CDR3 loop is CASGLVRTANTGELFF. CDR3 bases: TGTGCTAGTGGTTTGGTAAGGACTGCGAACACCGGGGAGCTGTTTTTT.

CDR3 DNA sequence: TGTGCCGGGAGAGGGACTGGAAACACCATATATTTT. It specifies CAGRGTGNTIYF. V is TRBV7-9 and J is TRBJ1-3; no reliable D call. The V end was cut by 11 bases, the J end by 2 bases, with 10 bases between. Germline loops: CDR1 SEHNR, CDR2 FQNEAQ (reference sequence). The CDR3 is made up of 12 amino acids. Full variable domain (missing parts from reference TRBV7-9 and TRBJ1-3): DTGVSQNPRHKITKRGQNVTFRCDPISEHNRLYWYRQTLGQGPEFLTYFQNEAQLEKSRLLSDRFSAERPKGSFSTLEIQRTEQGDSAMYLCAGRGTGNTIYFGEGSWLTVV.

The chain combines TRBV6-2 or TRBV6-3 with TRBJ1-1; 7 bases match TRBD1. CDR1 is MNHEY and CDR2 is SVGEGT in the germline V gene. This CDR3 is built from 13 residues. V lost 5 bases, J lost 5 bases, and 5 bases stayed unmatched. The CDR3 is CASSRQGRTEAFF. The CDR3 DNA sequence: TGTGCCAGCAGTCGACAGGGAAGAACTGAAGCTTTCTTT.

The gene calls are TRBV6-6 and TRBJ1-1, with D perhaps TRBD1 (6 bases). Germline lookup yields CDR1 MNHNY and CDR2 SVGAGI (reference sequence). The CDR3 contains 14 residues. Deletions cut 2 bases from V and 6 bases from J, with 13 bases between. The CDR3 region is CASSYPRGSAEAFF. CDR3 DNA: TGTGCCAGCAGTTACCCCAGGGGTAGCGCTGAAGCTTTCTTT.

The chain uses TRBV5-1 and TRBJ1-2, with no clear D. Trimming left V 2 bases short and J 2 bases short, with 13 bases between. The germline gives CDR1 SGHRS, CDR2 YFSETQ. CDR3 length: 15 amino acids. The CDR3 protein is CASSFGLGENYGYTF. CDR3 DNA sequence: TGCGCCAGCAGCTTCGGTCTAGGTGAGAACTATGGCTACACCTTC.

The genes are TRBV19 and TRBJ1-4, with D perhaps matching TRBD1 (5 bases). Germline assignment: CDR1 LNHDA and CDR2 SQIVND (reference sequence). V dropped 6 bases and J dropped 5 bases, with 16 bases sitting between them. This CDR3 is built from 15 residues. CDR3 coding DNA: TGTGCCAGTAGAGACAAGGGGAGAGGCAATGAAAAACTGTTTTTT. It yields the protein CASRDKGRGNEKLFF.

V and J are TRBV2 and TRBJ1-4; D remains ambiguous. CDR1 and CDR2 from the germline V gene are SNHLY and FYNNEI. CDR3 length: 16 residues. Trimming pared 3 bases from V and 2 bases from J, leaving 13 bases between. CDR3: CASSESSLFTNEKLFF. As DNA, the CDR3 is TGTGCCAGCAGTGAGTCGTCCTTATTTACTAATGAAAAACTGTTTTTT.

V gene TRBV7-9 combines with J gene TRBJ1-4, with TRBD1 as a possible D gene (5 bases). Germline V gene data show CDR1 as SEHNR and CDR2 as FQNEAQ (reference sequence). This CDR3 is built from 16 residues. The V end was cut by 5 bases, the J end by 1 base, with 14 bases between. Here the CDR3 reads CASSPGDGGTNEKLFF. CDR3 in DNA: TGTGCCAGCAGCCCGGGGGACGGGGGAACTAATGAAAAACTGTTTTTT.

This sequence joins TRBV3-1 (or the pseudogene TRBV3-2) and TRBJ1-2; D is unclear. Trimming shortened V by 0 bases and J by 7 bases, and 15 bases separated the two germline ends. The CDR3 covers 15 residues. Germline CDR1 LGHDT, CDR2 YNNKEL (reference sequence). The CDR3 protein is CASSQDRGPTIGYTF. In nucleotides, the CDR3 is TGTGCCAGCAGCCAAGATAGAGGCCCTACGATTGGCTACACCTTC.

This rearrangement joins TRBV10-3 to TRBJ2-1, with D maybe TRBD1 (5 bases). The CDR3 has 13 amino acids. The germline V gene has CDR1 ENHRY and CDR2 SYGVKD. V lost 6 bases, J lost 7 bases, and 13 bases lay in between. The CDR3 DNA reads as TGTGCCATCAGCAATGGGGCGGAGAATGAGCAGTTCTTC. This encodes CAISNGAENEQFF.

In its sample, this clone was seen once. J is TRBJ2-3 and V is TRBV11-2; D gene uncertain. With 5 bases removed from V and 10 bases from J, the gap between germline ends came to 10 bases. Germline CDR1 and CDR2: SGHAT and FQNNGV. The CDR3 is made up of 11 amino acids. The CDR3 nucleotides read TGTGCCAGCAGCCCAGGACGGTCGCAGTATTTT. Translation: CASSPGRSQYF.

The DNA of the CDR3 is TGTGCCAGTAGTATTGCAGCCACCACATTTGCAACTAATGAAAAACTGTTTTTT. Its protein is CASSIAATTFATNEKLFF. V gene TRBV19 combines with J gene TRBJ1-4; no reliable D call. The length of the CDR3 is 18 residues. The V and J ends lost 3 bases and 0 bases respectively, with 17 bases between them. Germline V CDR1 and CDR2: LNHDA, SQIVND (reference sequence).

V gene TRBV2 combines with J gene TRBJ1-2; possible D gene TRBD1, 5 bases. Germline CDR1 SNHLY, CDR2 FYNNEI. V was shortened by 2 bases and J by 0 bases, with 10 bases between the two germline ends. There are 15 residues in the CDR3. DNA of the CDR3: TGTGCCAGCAGTGAATTGGGGCGTCCTAACTATGGCTACACCTTC. Its protein product is CASSELGRPNYGYTF.

The CDR3 DNA reads as TGTGCCACCAGCAGCCTGGGTGCCAACGTCCTGACTTTC. It yields the protein CATSSLGANVLTF. The chain links TRBV15 to TRBJ2-6, with D unclear. In germline, CDR1 is LNHNV, CDR2 YYDKDF (reference sequence). The CDR3 is 13 residues long. Trimming pared 3 bases from V and 7 bases from J, leaving 7 bases between.

V and J are TRBV28 and TRBJ1-2; D gene uncertain. The germline V gene has CDR1 MDHEN and CDR2 SYDVKM. CDR3 length: 13 amino acids. V lost 2 bases and J lost 6, with 10 bases in between. The CDR3 loop reads CASSLNWEDGYTF. The DNA of the CDR3 is TGTGCCAGCAGTTTAAACTGGGAGGATGGCTACACCTTC.

The chain recombines TRBV4-2 with TRBJ2-1; D unresolved. CDR1 is LGHNA and CDR2 is YNFKEQ in the germline V gene. This CDR3 contains 15 residues. V gave up 0 bases and J gave up 5 bases, with 11 bases separating them. For the CDR3, the DNA is TGTGCCAGCAGCCAAGATCGGTTGAGGAACAATGAGCAGTTCTTC. Translating gives CASSQDRLRNNEQFF.